Below are 29 T cell receptor beta chains sequenced from a single sample in a study of shared clonotypes between healthy human individuals. CD45RO-negative, CCR7-positively selected cells formed the naive CD8 fraction, excluding terminally differentiated effector memory CD45RA+ cells. Some clones are missing from TCRdb's copy, which holds only in-frame ones; the method was immunoSEQ multiplex PCR. Counted here are roughly 810,000 clones, around 96% occurring once; the ten biggest clones make up around 0.25%. The specimen was naive CD8+ T cells sorted from blood. The receptor source for this set is a man younger than 45 in good health.

The V gene is TRBV27, the J gene TRBJ1-2; the D is unclear. V lost 5 bases and J 7 bases, leaving 17 bases between the germline ends. CDR3 size: 14 residues. Germline CDR1 is MNHEY and CDR2 is SMNVEV (reference sequence). CDR3 in DNA: TGTGCCAGCAGTCCACGCGGGGAACTTCGTGGCTACACCTTC. Encoded protein: CASSPRGELRGYTF.

V and J are TRBV29-1 and TRBJ2-7; 7 bases map to TRBD1. Germline trimming cut 0 bases from V and 2 bases from J; bases unmatched to any gene: 4. The CDR3 covers 14 residues. Germline V gives CDR1 SQVTM, CDR2 ANQGSEA. CDR3 protein: CSVEEGGRPYEQYF. As DNA, the CDR3 is TGCAGCGTTGAAGAAGGGGGCAGGCCCTACGAGCAGTACTTC.

This chain joins TRBV19 and TRBJ2-7; a weak D match, TRBD2 (5 bases). Germline V gene lookup returns CDR1 LNHDA and CDR2 SQIVND (reference sequence). The CDR3 is 14 residues long. Between the trimmed V and J ends, which lost 1 base and 7 bases, there was a span of 14 bases. The CDR3 spells CASSIGGKLEEQYF. The CDR3 coding sequence is TGTGCCAGTAGTATAGGTGGGAAACTAGAAGAGCAGTACTTC.

The chain has TRBV4-1 and TRBJ1-5; D perhaps matches TRBD1 (6 bases). Germline values: CDR1 MGHRA, CDR2 YSYEKL. There are 12 residues in the CDR3. Between the trimmed V and J ends, which lost 1 base and 11 bases, there was a span of 9 bases. The CDR3 reads CASSQGAGAQHF. CDR3 coding DNA: TGCGCCAGCAGCCAAGGGGCAGGGGCCCAGCATTTT.

Worth noting for this clone: This CDR3 is also generated by other DNA sequences in the sample. The rearrangement joins TRBV28 to TRBJ1-5; D is unclear. Trimming took 6 bases from V and 0 from J, leaving 6 bases between them. CDR3 length equals 13 residues. Germline V gene sequence: CDR1 MDHEN, CDR2 SYDVKM. In nucleotides, the CDR3 is TGTGCCAGCAGCCGCGGTAGCAATCAGCCCCAGCATTTT. This translates into CASSRGSNQPQHF.

The chain couples TRBV10-2 to TRBJ2-5, with 9 bases aligning to TRBD2. CDR1 and CDR2 (germline): WSHSY, SAAADI. This CDR3 spans 16 amino acids. V lost 5 bases and J lost 3; bases outside the gene matches: 10. CDR3 protein: CASSLSRTSAEETQYF. The CDR3 nucleotides read TGCGCCAGCAGTCTATCCAGGACTAGCGCGGAAGAGACCCAGTACTTC.

The V gene is TRBV7-2, the J gene TRBJ1-1; no clear D gene. CDR3 length: 15 amino acids. Germline lookup yields CDR1 SGHTA and CDR2 FQGNSA. Between the trimmed V and J ends, which lost 5 bases and 5 bases, there was a span of 18 bases. The CDR3 sequence: CASSAGPPRGTEAFF. In DNA form, the CDR3 reads TGTGCCAGCAGCGCAGGTCCCCCCCGGGGAACTGAAGCTTTCTTT.

This sequence joins TRBV29-1 and TRBJ1-2; D is unclear. CDR3 size: 9 residues. Germline values: CDR1 SQVTM, CDR2 ANQGSEA. The germline V and J ends were trimmed by 5 bases and 7 bases, with 5 bases remaining between them. This CDR3 is CSVSPGYTF. The CDR3 region has the DNA TGCAGCGTTTCCCCTGGCTACACCTTC.

This rearrangement joins TRBV7-2 to TRBJ2-7; TRBD1 aligns across 8 bases. With 6 bases clipped from V and 5 bases from J, the junction kept 12 bases outside the gene matches. Germline lookup yields CDR1 SGHTA and CDR2 FQGNSA. The CDR3 is 15 amino acids. The CDR3 DNA is TGTGCCAGCAGGTTGCCCCGGGACAGGCCCCACGAGCAGTACTTC. Amino acids: CASRLPRDRPHEQYF.

The rearrangement links TRBV29-1 to TRBJ2-7, with D possibly being TRBD1 (6 bases). Germline-derived CDR1 and CDR2 are SQVTM and ANQGSEA. V was pared by 3 bases and J by 0 bases, with 9 bases between. CDR3 size: 13 residues. The CDR3: CSVDRDNSYEQYF. The CDR3, as DNA: TGCAGCGTTGACCGGGACAACTCCTACGAGCAGTACTTC.

The rearrangement links TRBV7-9 to TRBJ2-7; TRBD1 matches 8 bases. The germline V gene has CDR1 SEHNR and CDR2 FQNEAQ (reference sequence). V lost 6 bases, J lost 2 bases, and 12 bases stayed unmatched. The length of the CDR3 is 16 residues. The CDR3 loop is CASSFTRDRLPYEQYF. CDR3 DNA: TGTGCCAGCAGTTTTACCCGGGACAGGCTCCCCTACGAGCAGTACTTC.

This chain joins TRBV5-1 and TRBJ2-1; TRBD2 aligns across 12 bases. Germline V gene lookup returns CDR1 SGHRS and CDR2 YFSETQ. The CDR3 runs 17 residues. With 2 bases clipped from V and 7 bases from J, the junction kept 10 bases outside the gene matches. The DNA for the CDR3 is TGCGCCAGCAGCTTATACCCTAGCGGGAGGGCCGGAAATGAGCAGTTCTTC. It yields the protein CASSLYPSGRAGNEQFF.

This clone was seen a single time. The chain is built from TRBV7-6 and TRBJ2-7, with D perhaps matching TRBD1 or TRBD2 (5 bases each). The CDR3 covers 14 residues. The V gene's germline CDR1 is SGHVS and CDR2 FNYEAQ. The V and J ends lost 5 bases and 1 base respectively, with 12 bases between them. The CDR3 bases are TGTGCCAGCAGCGGGAGACAGCAATCCTACGAGCAGTACTTC. Protein sequence: CASSGRQQSYEQYF. Using reference TRBV7-6 and TRBJ2-7 for the parts outside the CDR3, the full variable domain is GAGVSQSPRYKVTKRGQDVALRCDPISGHVSLYWYRQALGQGPEFLTYFNYEAQQDKSGLPNDRFSAERPEGSISTLTIQRTEQRDSAMYRCASSGRQQSYEQYFGPGTRLTVT.

The V gene is TRBV29-1, the J gene TRBJ2-1; D is unresolved. V was pared by 6 bases and J by 3 bases, with 12 bases between. CDR3 length: 13 amino acids. Germline CDR1 reads SQVTM; CDR2 reads ANQGSEA. CDR3 sequence: CSVDGQVYNEQFF. The CDR3, as DNA: TGCAGCGTGGATGGGCAGGTCTACAATGAGCAGTTCTTC.

V and J are TRBV29-1 and TRBJ1-2, with TRBD1 as a possible D gene (6 bases). This CDR3 is 13 amino acids long. From germline, CDR1 is SQVTM and CDR2 ANQGSEA. V gave up 7 bases and J gave up 5 bases, with 17 bases separating them. Written as DNA, the CDR3 is TGCAGCGCCCTAACTACAGGGAAGTATGGCTACACCTTC. This gives the protein CSALTTGKYGYTF.

The chain uses TRBV5-4 and TRBJ1-4, with D uncertain. V was shortened by 4 bases and J by 5 bases, with 9 bases between the two germline ends. Germline lookup yields CDR1 SGHNT and CDR2 YYREEE (reference sequence). CDR3 length: 13 residues. The CDR3 is CASSHRLNEKLFF. CDR3 in DNA: TGTGCCAGCAGCCACAGACTAAATGAAAAACTGTTTTTT.

The CDR3 loop is CASSSIAGIYNEQFF. CDR3 nucleotide sequence: TGTGCCAGCAGCTCCATAGCGGGAATCTACAATGAGCAGTTCTTC. The chain couples TRBV11-2 to TRBJ2-1; TRBD2 matches at 8 bases. The CDR3 has 15 residues. V gave up 4 bases and J gave up 3 bases; unmatched junction bases: 5. The germline gives CDR1 SGHAT, CDR2 FQNNGV.

The chain joins TRBV5-6 to TRBJ1-2, with 9 positions matching TRBD1. Per the germline V gene, CDR1 is SGHDT and CDR2 is YYEEEE. CDR3 size: 15 residues. J lost 3 bases, V lost 4 bases, and 7 bases had no gene match. CDR3 residues: CASSPGTGLYYGYTF. CDR3 sequence (DNA): TGTGCCAGCAGCCCCGGGACAGGGCTATACTATGGCTACACCTTC.

The chain joins TRBV2 to TRBJ1-1; D uncertain. Deletions cut 7 bases from V and 0 bases from J, with 12 bases between. Germline V gene data show CDR1 as SNHLY and CDR2 as FYNNEI. The CDR3 consists of 14 residues. CDR3 coding DNA: TGTGCCAGCATAGAGGCCTTTATGAACACTGAAGCTTTCTTT. Translated, it gives CASIEAFMNTEAFF.

Turning to this clone: This sample includes further DNA sequences coding for the same CDR3. This sequence joins TRBV15 and TRBJ1-4, with D unresolved. This CDR3 has 15 amino acids. V was shortened by 5 bases and J by 2 bases, with 12 bases between the two germline ends. The V gene's germline CDR1 is LNHNV and CDR2 YYDKDF (reference sequence). The CDR3 sequence: CATSPRTSTNEKLFF. As DNA, the CDR3 is TGTGCCACCAGCCCCAGGACTTCTACTAATGAAAAACTGTTTTTT.

The chain uses TRBV10-2 and TRBJ2-3; either TRBD1 or TRBD2 may fit D (5 bases each). Germline V gene data show CDR1 as WSHSY and CDR2 as SAAADI. This CDR3 spans 17 amino acids. V lost 6 bases and J 5 bases, leaving 24 bases between the germline ends. CDR3 in DNA: TGCGCCAGCAGCACGGACAACTCTTACCGGGGTGAAGATACGCAGTATTTT. Protein sequence: CASSTDNSYRGEDTQYF.

The V gene is TRBV6-6, the J gene TRBJ2-5; D not resolved. Germline CDR1 reads MNHNY; CDR2 reads SVGAGI (reference sequence). V was pared by 5 bases and J by 2 bases, with 15 bases between. The CDR3 contains 15 residues. The CDR3 sequence is CASSPGSTLQETQYF. In nucleotides, the CDR3 is TGTGCCAGCAGTCCAGGCAGTACCCTACAAGAGACCCAGTACTTC.

The rearrangement links TRBV10-2 to TRBJ2-7; 7 positions agree with TRBD2. The V segment lost 2 bases and the J segment 7 bases; nucleotides outside the gene matches: 17. This CDR3 has 17 residues. Germline V gene lookup returns CDR1 WSHSY and CDR2 SAAADI. The CDR3 here is CASSEGRVGLRLYEQYF. In DNA, the CDR3 is TGCGCCAGCAGTGAGGGTCGGGTGGGACTACGTCTTTATGAGCAGTACTTC.

This clone was counted once. The chain couples TRBV9 to TRBJ1-5, with D hard to call. V was shortened by 7 bases and J by 0 bases, with 11 bases between the two germline ends. The V gene's germline CDR1 is SGDLS and CDR2 YYNGEE. CDR3 length: 14 residues. The CDR3 nucleotides read TGTGCCAGCTCTGAGGAGTATAGCAATCAGCCCCAGCATTTT. This sequence encodes CASSEEYSNQPQHF.

This clone appeared once. The genes are TRBV28 and TRBJ2-1; no clear D gene. The CDR3 has 14 residues. In germline, CDR1 is MDHEN, CDR2 SYDVKM. V was clipped by 4 bases and J by 0 bases, with 7 bases between them. The CDR3 sequence is CASSYTSSYNEQFF. The CDR3 nucleotides are TGTGCCAGCAGTTACACGAGCTCCTACAATGAGCAGTTCTTC.

The chain joins TRBV9 to TRBJ2-2, with 8 bases fitting TRBD2. Germline CDR1 reads SGDLS; CDR2 reads YYNGEE. The ends lost 3 bases at V and 3 bases at J; junction bases unmatched: 4. This CDR3 has 15 residues. CDR3 nucleotides: TGTGCCAGCAGCGCGAGCGGGAGCTACACCGGGGAGCTGTTTTTT. Amino acid sequence: CASSASGSYTGELFF.

The chain recombines TRBV5-1 with TRBJ1-1, with TRBD1 identical over 9 bases. The ends lost 1 base at V and 3 bases at J; junction bases unmatched: 7. Germline values: CDR1 SGHRS, CDR2 YFSETQ. The CDR3 is 16 amino acids. This chain's CDR3 is CASSLLRTGADTEAFF. The CDR3 DNA reads as TGCGCCAGCAGCTTGTTAAGGACAGGGGCGGACACTGAAGCTTTCTTT.

This clone was found a few times. This sequence joins TRBV11-3 and TRBJ2-7; D unresolved. Between the trimmed V and J ends, which lost 5 bases and 7 bases, there was a span of 15 bases. This CDR3 is 13 amino acids long. CDR1 and CDR2 from the germline V gene are SGHNT and YENEEA. The CDR3 bases are TGTGCCAGCAGCCCGGACGGGTCTTGTGAGCAGTACTTC. The encoded protein is CASSPDGSCEQYF. Complete variable domain (other parts from reference TRBV11-3 and TRBJ2-7): EAGVVQSPRYKIIEKKQPVAFWCNPISGHNTLYWYLQNLGQGPELLIRYENEEAVDDSQLPKDRFSAERLKGVDSTLKIQPAELGDSAVYLCASSPDGSCEQYFGPGTRLTVT.

The chain is built from TRBV27 and TRBJ2-1, with D possibly being TRBD1 or TRBD2 (5 bases each). The length of the CDR3 is 15 residues. With 5 bases removed from V and 2 bases from J, the gap between germline ends came to 13 bases. CDR1 is MNHEY and CDR2 is SMNVEV in the germline V gene (reference sequence). As DNA, the CDR3 is TGTGCCAGCAGTCCCACAGGACTTCCCTACAATGAGCAGTTCTTC. Residues: CASSPTGLPYNEQFF.